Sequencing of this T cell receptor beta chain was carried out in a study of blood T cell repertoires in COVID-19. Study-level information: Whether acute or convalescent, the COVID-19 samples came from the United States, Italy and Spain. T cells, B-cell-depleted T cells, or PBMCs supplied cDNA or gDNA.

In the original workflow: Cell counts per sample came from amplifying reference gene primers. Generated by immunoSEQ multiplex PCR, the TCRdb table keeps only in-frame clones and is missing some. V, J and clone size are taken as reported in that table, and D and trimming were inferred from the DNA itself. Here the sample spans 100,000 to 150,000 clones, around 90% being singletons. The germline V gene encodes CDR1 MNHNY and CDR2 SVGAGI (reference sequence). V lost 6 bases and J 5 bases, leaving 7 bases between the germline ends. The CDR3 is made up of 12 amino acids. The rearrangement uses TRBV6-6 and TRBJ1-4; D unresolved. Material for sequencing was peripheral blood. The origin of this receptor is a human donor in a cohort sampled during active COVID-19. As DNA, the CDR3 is TGTGCCAGCAGCCCGGTCAATGAAAAACTGTTTTTT. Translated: CASSPVNEKLFF.